Below are 14 T cell receptor beta chains sequenced from a single sample in a study of identical twins. TCRdb re-derived calls from the 5' RACE reads in MiXCR, one entry per CDR3 protein. This sample yields 510,000 or so distinct CDR3 sequences, of which roughly 15% are seen a single time; roughly 0.43% belongs to the top ten. This same sample was also part of a study on yellow fever vaccine responses in identical twins.

What was sequenced was CD4+ T cells sorted from blood. The receptors were sampled from a woman aged 18-29 years in good health.

This clonotype was recorded many times. The chain employs TRBV12-3 or TRBV12-4 and TRBJ1-2; 7 nucleotides match TRBD1. V shed 7 bases and J 7 bases; nucleotides not matched to a gene: 12. The CDR3 has 14 residues. CDR3 sequence: CASTQTGTRGGYTF. Here the CDR3 DNA reads TGTGCCAGCACCCAGACAGGGACTAGGGGTGGCTACACCTTC.

This clonotype was seen repeatedly, ten times or more. The chain recombines TRBV9 with TRBJ1-4; TRBD1 aligns across 7 bases. The germline V gene has CDR1 SGDLS and CDR2 YYNGEE. V dropped 4 bases and J dropped 3; count of bases not matched to a gene: 6. The CDR3 has 15 amino acids. DNA for the CDR3: TGTGCCAGCAGCCCACGACAGGGCGCTAATGAAAAACTGTTTTTT. Amino acids: CASSPRQGANEKLFF.

This chain uses TRBV7-9 with TRBJ2-1; D gene unclear. CDR3 length: 11 residues. The germline V gene has CDR1 SEHNR and CDR2 FQNEAQ (reference sequence). The V gene lost 5 bases and the J gene lost 7 bases, with 6 bases spanning the gap. The CDR3 here is CASSRQNEQFF. CDR3 bases: TGTGCCAGCAGCCGCCAAAATGAGCAGTTCTTC.

The chain carries TRBV7-2 and TRBJ2-5; the match to TRBD2 covers 8 bases. The V gene end was trimmed by 6 bases and the J gene end by 4 bases; junction bases not matched to a gene: 7. CDR1 is SGHTA and CDR2 is FQGNSA in the germline V gene. There are 14 residues in the CDR3. CDR3 protein: CASRPGGGPETQYF. The CDR3 nucleotides are TGTGCCAGCAGGCCCGGGGGGGGGCCAGAGACCCAGTACTTC.

This clonotype was recorded a few times. The genes are TRBV28 and TRBJ2-4; 10 positions match TRBD2. Germline V gives CDR1 MDHEN, CDR2 SYDVKM. The CDR3 runs to 15 residues. Unmatched junction bases numbered 6, after V lost 4 bases and J lost 6 bases. The CDR3 nucleotides read TGTGCCAGCAGTTCTAGCGGGAGCGAGGGAAACATTCAGTACTTC. It is translated as CASSSSGSEGNIQYF.

The chain combines TRBV20-1 with TRBJ2-7; 10 bases agree with TRBD2. CDR1 and CDR2 (germline): DFQATT, SNEGSKA (reference sequence). J was trimmed by 9 bases and V by 6 bases; bases with no gene match: 14. The CDR3 length is 14 residues. The CDR3 protein is CSANKREGLRAQYF. DNA of the CDR3: TGCAGTGCAAACAAGCGGGAGGGCCTCAGGGCGCAGTACTTC.

The CDR3 sequence is CASSQDRGLGREKLFF. The CDR3 coding sequence is TGCGCCAGCAGCCAAGACCGCGGACTGGGCCGTGAAAAACTGTTTTTT. The chain recombines TRBV4-1 with TRBJ1-4; D is unresolved. The CDR3 consists of 16 residues. Trimming left V 0 bases short and J 7 bases short, with 15 bases between. Germline CDR1 is MGHRA and CDR2 is YSYEKL.

This clonotype was counted only a few times. This rearrangement joins TRBV7-6 to TRBJ1-6; unclear D gene. The CDR3 loop spans 15 amino acids. Trimming removed 1 base at V and 8 bases at J, with 12 bases between. Per germline, CDR1 SGHVS and CDR2 FNYEAQ. The CDR3 DNA follows: TGTGCCAGCAGCTTAGGGACTCCCGGAGATTCACCCCTCCACTTT. It specifies CASSLGTPGDSPLHF.

V is TRBV2 and J is TRBJ1-2; 8 positions match TRBD1. CDR1 is SNHLY and CDR2 is FYNNEI in the germline V gene. This CDR3 is built from 15 residues. Unmatched junction bases numbered 7, after V lost 2 bases and J lost 5 bases. In nucleotides, the CDR3 is TGTGCCAGCAGTGAATCTCAGGGGGCGCAATATGGCTACACCTTC. Its protein product is CASSESQGAQYGYTF.

This clonotype was seen a handful of times. The rearrangement joins TRBV21-1 to TRBJ1-6. TRBV21-1 is a documented pseudogene. The CDR3 length is 15 residues. CDR3 bases: TGTGCCAGCAGCCAAGGGGTAGACTATAATTCACCCCTCCACTTT. Protein product: CASSQGVDYNSPLHF.

The table lists this clonotype with a few counts. V is TRBV6-1 and J is TRBJ1-2; D is uncertain. The CDR3 is 12 residues long. The ends were cut back, 6 bases at V and 4 bases at J, with 9 bases in the middle. Germline V gene data show CDR1 as MNHNS and CDR2 as SASEGT. The CDR3: CASSVVSYGYTF. In DNA, the CDR3 is TGTGCCAGCAGCGTGGTTAGCTATGGCTACACCTTC.

This clonotype has only one observation. This chain joins TRBV19 and TRBJ2-3; 8 nucleotides agree with TRBD2. CDR1 LNHDA and CDR2 SQIVND come from the germline V gene (reference sequence). V trimming: 7 bases; J trimming: 6 bases; junction bases outside the gene matches: 15. The CDR3 is made up of 16 amino acids. The CDR3 bases are TGTGCCAGTAAATCGAGGTCGGCGGGGGGAGGGGATACGCAGTATTTT. Its protein product is CASKSRSAGGGDTQYF. Based on the CDR3 plus reference TRBV19 and TRBJ2-3, the full variable domain is DGGITQSPKYLFRKEGQNVTLSCEQNLNHDAMYWYRQDPGQGLRLIYYSQIVNDFQKGDIAEGYSVSREKKESFPLTVTSAQKNPTAFYLCASKSRSAGGGDTQYFGPGTRLTVL.

In this sample, this clonotype turned up a few times. The chain employs TRBV27 and TRBJ2-2, with 8 bases fitting TRBD1. The germline V gene encodes CDR1 MNHEY and CDR2 SMNVEV (reference sequence). V shed 5 bases, J shed 4 bases, and the junction held 15 bases outside the gene matches. CDR3 length equals 18 residues. CDR3 bases: TGTGCCAGCAGTCCCGAGACAGGGGTGTTGATGGGCACCGGGGAGCTGTTTTTT. Translated, it gives CASSPETGVLMGTGELFF.

The chain recombines TRBV7-3 with TRBJ2-1; the D is unclear. V lost 1 base and J lost 8, with 6 bases in between. The CDR3 has 12 residues. CDR1 is SGHTA, CDR2 FQGTGA, per germline. CDR3 nucleotide sequence: TGTGCCAGCAGCTTAAGCCCCCATGAGCAGTTCTTC. This codes for CASSLSPHEQFF.